Given below is one T cell receptor beta chain in context. Original analysis: For nucleated cells, counts were estimated from reference gene primer amplification. Only in-frame clones appear in the TCRdb table, and some are missing; sequencing was by immunoSEQ multiplex PCR. D and trimming come from the DNA, and the V and J calls and clone size come from that table. This sample has tens of thousands of clones, with around four fifths found just once. The data were obtained in a study of blood T cell repertoires in COVID-19. Background on the study: The origin of the acute and convalescent COVID-19 samples was the United States, Italy and Spain. From T cells, B-cell-depleted T cells, or PBMCs came the material, which was cDNA or gDNA.

J was trimmed by 6 bases and V by 3 bases; bases with no gene match: 5. The V gene's germline CDR1 is KGHSH and CDR2 LQKENI. The CDR3 sequence is 14 residues long. This receptor was taken from a man in his fifties or sixties with acute or convalescent COVID-19. The sample was peripheral blood. The V gene is TRBV18, the J gene TRBJ2-3; TRBD2 matches 8 bases. The CDR3 DNA reads as TGTGCCAGCTCACCCAGCGGGGGCGGGGATACGCAGTATTTT. It encodes CASSPSGGGDTQYF.